Below, 20 T cell receptor beta chains from the same sample are listed, as sequenced in a study of shared clonotypes between healthy human individuals. Using immunoSEQ multiplex PCR, the repertoire was profiled, and TCRdb retains in-frame clones only, with some absent. The data contain 950,000 to 1,300,000 clones, about 75% of them singletons. The source material was memory CD4+ T cells sorted from blood. This sample's subset: CD45RA-negative fraction. Receptors were obtained from a young man in good health.

The chain uses TRBV27 and TRBJ1-4; maybe TRBD1 (6 bases). Germline CDR1 reads MNHEY; CDR2 reads SMNVEV (reference sequence). This CDR3 has 13 amino acids. The V gene lost 10 bases and the J gene lost 4 bases, with 13 bases spanning the gap. CDR3 loop: CATAQGINEKLFF. Here the CDR3 DNA reads TGTGCCACAGCACAGGGAATTAATGAAAAACTGTTTTTT.

The sample holds one count of this clone. This chain links TRBV5-4 with TRBJ2-2; 8 bases align to TRBD2. The V and J ends lost 3 bases and 2 bases, in that order; junction bases with no gene match: 9. Germline V CDR1 and CDR2: SGHNT, YYREEE (reference sequence). This CDR3 comprises 17 residues. Written as DNA, the CDR3 is TGTGCCAGCAGCTCACTTAGTAGCGGGACTAACACCGGGGAGCTGTTTTTT. Its protein is CASSSLSSGTNTGELFF.

The genes are TRBV6-6 and TRBJ2-7; 12 bases agree with TRBD2. The trim removed 5 bases at V and 4 bases at J, leaving 3 bases unmatched. CDR3 length equals 14 residues. Per the germline V gene, CDR1 is MNHNY and CDR2 is SVGAGI (reference sequence). CDR3 protein: CASSDTSGRYEQYF. CDR3 in DNA: TGTGCCAGCAGTGATACTAGCGGGAGGTACGAGCAGTACTTC.

This clone has only a few counts. In nucleotides, the CDR3 is TGCGCCAGCAGCCCCGAGGGGGGATTGTACACCGGGGAGCTGTTTTTT. Its translation: CASSPEGGLYTGELFF. J is TRBJ2-2 and V is TRBV4-1, with D possibly called TRBD1 or TRBD2 (6 bases each). CDR1 and CDR2 from the germline V gene are MGHRA and YSYEKL. Trimming cost V 4 bases and J 3 bases, with 15 bases left between them. This CDR3 region has 16 residues.

The chain uses TRBV28 and TRBJ2-7; D is ambiguous. The CDR3 extends over 11 amino acids. Trimming left V 8 bases short and J 7 bases short, with 12 bases between. Per the germline V gene, CDR1 is MDHEN and CDR2 is SYDVKM. The CDR3 DNA reads as TGTGCCAGCGGTCCACTGGCGGAGCAGTACTTC. Amino acids: CASGPLAEQYF.

About this clone: A junction boundary mismatches the germline segment, possibly from a read error. The J gene is TRBJ2-2, the V gene TRBV11-2; perhaps TRBD2 as D (8 bases). The length of the CDR3 is 19 residues. Germline V lookup: CDR1 SGHAT, CDR2 FQNNGV. In nucleotides, the CDR3 is TGTGCTAGCAGCTTAACAGGGGCGCCCACGCGGGGGGACACCGGGGAGCTGTTTTTT. This encodes CASSLTGAPTRGDTGELFF.

The chain has TRBV5-5 and TRBJ2-5; 7 bases line up with TRBD2. The CDR3 spans 14 residues. Germline V gene sequence: CDR1 SGHKS, CDR2 YYEKEE (reference sequence). V gave up 5 bases and J gave up 5 bases; unmatched junction bases: 9. This chain's CDR3 is CASSSLAVRETQYF. The CDR3 nucleotides read TGTGCCAGCAGTAGTCTAGCGGTTAGGGAGACCCAGTACTTC.

The chain combines TRBV9 with TRBJ2-3, with 13 bases lining up with TRBD2. The junction had 8 bases not matched to a gene; V was cut back by 4 bases and J by 0 bases. CDR3 size: 18 residues. Germline V lookup: CDR1 SGDLS, CDR2 YYNGEE. The CDR3, as DNA: TGTGCCAGCAGCACCGGACTAGCGGGAGCCTCTAGCACAGATACGCAGTATTTT. This translates into CASSTGLAGASSTDTQYF.

V and J are TRBV30 and TRBJ2-7; the D gene is possibly TRBD1 (6 bases). The CDR3 is 12 residues long. Germline V gives CDR1 GTSNPN, CDR2 SVGIG (reference sequence). Trimming left V 2 bases short and J 3 bases short, with 8 bases between. CDR3 nucleotide sequence: TGTGCCTGGAGTACAGGGTTCTACGAGCAGTACTTC. It is translated as CAWSTGFYEQYF.

This chain links TRBV27 with TRBJ1-6; no firm D call. V lost 5 bases and J lost 4, with 9 bases in between. The CDR3 loop spans 14 amino acids. Germline V gives CDR1 MNHEY, CDR2 SMNVEV (reference sequence). The CDR3 spells CASSLGGYNSPLHF. DNA of the CDR3: TGTGCCAGCAGTCTGGGAGGATATAATTCACCCCTCCACTTT.

In regard to this clone: Distinct nucleotide sequences in the sample also encode this CDR3. This chain links TRBV5-1 with TRBJ2-7; TRBD1 matches at 9 bases. V shed 4 bases, J shed 1 base, and the junction held 3 bases outside the gene matches. The V gene's germline CDR1 is SGHRS and CDR2 YFSETQ. The CDR3 loop spans 14 amino acids. The CDR3 DNA reads TGCGCCAGCAGCACAGGACAGGGGTCCTACGAGCAGTACTTC. This codes for CASSTGQGSYEQYF.

The chain couples TRBV5-4 to TRBJ2-1; the D gene is possibly TRBD2 (6 bases). Germline values: CDR1 SGHNT, CDR2 YYREEE (reference sequence). The ends were cut back, 0 bases at V and 4 bases at J, with 17 bases in the middle. CDR3 length: 17 amino acids. CDR3 protein: CASSLAPQPGVYNEQFF. The CDR3 bases are TGTGCCAGCAGCTTGGCCCCTCAACCGGGGGTATACAATGAGCAGTTCTTC. The whole variable domain, remainder taken from reference TRBV5-4 and TRBJ2-1, is ETGVTQSPTHLIKTRGQQVTLRCSSQSGHNTVSWYQQALGQGPQFIFQYYREEENGRGNFPPRFSGLQFPNYSSELNVNALELDDSALYLCASSLAPQPGVYNEQFFGPGTRLTVL.

This clone was picked up a small number of times. The chain is built from TRBV28 and TRBJ1-2, with unresolved D. The V gene lost 6 bases and the J gene lost 3 bases, with 14 bases spanning the gap. The length of the CDR3 is 14 residues. Germline V lookup: CDR1 MDHEN, CDR2 SYDVKM. The CDR3 DNA is TGTGCCAGCAGCCGCCTGGAGGGTTACTATGGCTACACCTTC. Its translation is CASSRLEGYYGYTF.

This chain uses TRBV6-1 with TRBJ1-6, with D perhaps matching TRBD1 (6 bases). The V gene's germline CDR1 is MNHNS and CDR2 SASEGT. The CDR3 contains 13 residues. DNA for the CDR3: TGTGCGGGGGCAGGGCCCTATAATTCACCCCTCCACTTT. As protein: CAGAGPYNSPLHF.

A note on this clone: Other DNA sequences from this sample encode an identical CDR3 as well. The chain employs TRBV2 and TRBJ2-3, with 14 bases identical to TRBD2. Germline V gene sequence: CDR1 SNHLY, CDR2 FYNNEI. The CDR3 totals 15 residues. Losses at the gene ends were 3 bases for V and 5 bases for J; bases not matched to a gene: 1. The CDR3: CASSEGLAGVDTQYF. The CDR3 nucleotides read TGTGCCAGCAGTGAGGGACTAGCGGGGGTAGATACGCAGTATTTT.

The chain uses TRBV10-1 and TRBJ1-5; D is ambiguous. Trimming pared 6 bases from V and 3 bases from J, leaving 9 bases between. Germline lookup yields CDR1 WNHNN and CDR2 SYGVQD (reference sequence). This CDR3 spans 13 amino acids. CDR3 in DNA: TGCGCCAGCAGGGAGAGGGACAATCAGCCCCAGCATTTT. Residues: CASRERDNQPQHF.

The chain joins TRBV12-5 to TRBJ2-7, with 9 bases lining up with TRBD2. V was pared by 2 bases and J by 6 bases, with 14 bases of the junction left unmatched. The CDR3 extends over 17 amino acids. From germline, CDR1 is LGHNT and CDR2 FRNRAP. CDR3 coding DNA: TGTGCTAGTGGTTTGTCCCCAGGGGCGGGAGGGCCCGGCGAGCAGTACTTC. Translation gives CASGLSPGAGGPGEQYF. The complete variable domain, with remaining parts taken from reference TRBV12-5 and TRBJ2-7, reads DARVTQTPRHKVTEMGQEVTMRCQPILGHNTVFWYRQTMMQGLELLAYFRNRAPLDDSGMPKDRFSAEMPDATLATLKIQPSEPRDSAVYFCASGLSPGAGGPGEQYFGPGTRLTVT.

The chain uses TRBV7-2 and TRBJ2-5, with a possible D match to TRBD2 (7 bases). Germline V gene sequence: CDR1 SGHTA, CDR2 FQGNSA. V lost 11 bases and J lost 4, with 17 bases in between. CDR3 length: 13 residues. Here the CDR3 DNA reads TGTGCCTCGCGGGGGACATCCTCAGAGACCCAGTACTTC. Its translation is CASRGTSSETQYF.

The gene calls are TRBV28 and TRBJ2-5, with D perhaps matching TRBD1 or TRBD2 (6 bases each). The germline gives CDR1 MDHEN, CDR2 SYDVKM. This CDR3 region has 16 residues. Trimming cost V 6 bases and J 5 bases, with 22 bases left between them. CDR3 DNA sequence: TGTGCCAGCAGCGCCCCGAGGGGGGCCAGAAGGGAGACCCAGTACTTC. Amino acid sequence: CASSAPRGARRETQYF.

This clone was recorded once. The chain carries TRBV2 and TRBJ2-2; D gene ambiguous. The CDR3 has 13 amino acids. The germline V gene encodes CDR1 SNHLY and CDR2 FYNNEI. V lost 7 bases to trimming and J lost 0 bases, with 6 bases between them. The chain's CDR3 is CASKDSNTGELFF. In nucleotides, the CDR3 is TGTGCCAGCAAAGACTCGAACACCGGGGAGCTGTTTTTT.